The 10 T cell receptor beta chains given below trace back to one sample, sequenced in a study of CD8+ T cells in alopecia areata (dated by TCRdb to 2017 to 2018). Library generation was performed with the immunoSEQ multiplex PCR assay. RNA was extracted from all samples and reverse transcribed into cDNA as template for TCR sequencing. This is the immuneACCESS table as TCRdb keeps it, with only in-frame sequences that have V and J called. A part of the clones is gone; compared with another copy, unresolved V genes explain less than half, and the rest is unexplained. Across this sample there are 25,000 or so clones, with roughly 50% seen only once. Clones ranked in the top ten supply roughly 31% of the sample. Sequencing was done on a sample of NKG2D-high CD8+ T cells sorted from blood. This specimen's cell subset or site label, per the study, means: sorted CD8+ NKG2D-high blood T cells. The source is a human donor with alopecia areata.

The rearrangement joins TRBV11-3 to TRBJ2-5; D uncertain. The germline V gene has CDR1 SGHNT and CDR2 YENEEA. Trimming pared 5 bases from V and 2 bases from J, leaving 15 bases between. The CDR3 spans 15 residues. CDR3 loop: CASSPIWSVQETQYF. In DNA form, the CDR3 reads TGTGCCAGCAGCCCCATTTGGAGCGTACAAGAGACCCAGTACTTC.

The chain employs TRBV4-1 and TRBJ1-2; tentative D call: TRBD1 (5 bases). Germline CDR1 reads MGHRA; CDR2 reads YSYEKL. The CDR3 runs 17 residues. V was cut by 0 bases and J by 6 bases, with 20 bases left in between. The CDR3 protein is CASSQDTGLPNADGYTF. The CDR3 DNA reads TGCGCCAGCAGCCAAGACACGGGACTTCCCAATGCGGATGGCTACACCTTC.

The CDR3 DNA sequence: TGTGCCAGTCAATACCTGGGGCTAGCGGGACGTTACGAGCAGTACTTC. It encodes CASQYLGLAGRYEQYF. This chain uses TRBV28 with TRBJ2-5, with 9 bases identical to TRBD2. Near its end, the DNA agrees better with TRBJ2-7, so the J call may be wrong. This CDR3 region has 16 residues. Looked up from germline, CDR1 is MDHEN and CDR2 is SYDVKM.

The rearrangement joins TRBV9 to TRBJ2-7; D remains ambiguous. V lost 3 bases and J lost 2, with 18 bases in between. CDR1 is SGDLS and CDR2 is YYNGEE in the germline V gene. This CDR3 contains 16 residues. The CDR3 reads CASSAKLNLAPYEQYF. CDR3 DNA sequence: TGTGCCAGCAGCGCCAAACTAAACCTGGCCCCCTACGAGCAGTACTTC.

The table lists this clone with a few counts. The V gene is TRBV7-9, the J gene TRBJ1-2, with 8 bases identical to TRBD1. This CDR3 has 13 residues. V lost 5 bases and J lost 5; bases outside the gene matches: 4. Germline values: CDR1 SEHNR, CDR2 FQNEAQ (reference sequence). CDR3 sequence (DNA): TGTGCCAGCAGCGCAACAGGGGGTTATGGCTACACCTTC. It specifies CASSATGGYGYTF.

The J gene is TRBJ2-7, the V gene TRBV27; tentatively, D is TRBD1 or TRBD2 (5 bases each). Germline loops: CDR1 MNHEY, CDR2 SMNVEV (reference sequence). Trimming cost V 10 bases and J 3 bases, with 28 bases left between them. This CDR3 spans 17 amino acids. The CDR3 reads CATASEFGASGGYEQYF. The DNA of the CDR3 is TGTGCCACCGCCTCGGAGTTCGGAGCGTCTGGGGGCTACGAGCAGTACTTC.

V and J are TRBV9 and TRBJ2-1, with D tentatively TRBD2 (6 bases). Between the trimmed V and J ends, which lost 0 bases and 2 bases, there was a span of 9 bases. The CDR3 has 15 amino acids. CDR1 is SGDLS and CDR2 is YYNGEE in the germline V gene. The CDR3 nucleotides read TGTGCCAGCAGCGTAGAGGGAGGTCCCTACAATGAGCAGTTCTTC. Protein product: CASSVEGGPYNEQFF.

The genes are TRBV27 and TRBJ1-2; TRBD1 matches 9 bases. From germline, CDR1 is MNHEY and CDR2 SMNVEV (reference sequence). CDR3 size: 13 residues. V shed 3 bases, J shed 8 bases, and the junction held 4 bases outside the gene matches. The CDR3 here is CASSLGQGIGYTF. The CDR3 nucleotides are TGTGCCAGCAGTTTGGGACAGGGAATAGGCTACACCTTC.

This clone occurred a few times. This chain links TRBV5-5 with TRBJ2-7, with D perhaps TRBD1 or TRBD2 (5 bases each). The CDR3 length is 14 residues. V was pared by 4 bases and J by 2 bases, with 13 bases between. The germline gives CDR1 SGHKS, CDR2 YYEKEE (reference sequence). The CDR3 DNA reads TGTGCCAGCAGCGATTGGGACCCCCCCTACGAGCAGTACTTC. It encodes CASSDWDPPYEQYF.

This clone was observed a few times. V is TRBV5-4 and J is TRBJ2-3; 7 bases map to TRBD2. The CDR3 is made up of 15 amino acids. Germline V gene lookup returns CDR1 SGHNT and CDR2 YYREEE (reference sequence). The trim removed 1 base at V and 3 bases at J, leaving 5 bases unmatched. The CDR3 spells CASSLPLAATDTQYF. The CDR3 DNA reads TGTGCCAGCAGCTTGCCCCTAGCGGCTACAGATACGCAGTATTTT.